What follows are 29 T cell receptor beta chains derived from one specimen sequenced in a study of human T cells and chemical hapten exposure (dated by TCRdb to the early 2020s). Libraries were prepared through RACE. The instrument given in TCRdb is NextSeq 500. The public reads were quality trimmed at Q25 with fastp and then assembled into clones with MiXCR by TCRdb, keeping productive beta chains. Each entry is one CDR3 protein sequence, shown with its most common DNA and genes. A total of more than 150,000 distinct CDR3 sequences appear in this sample, around 30% of them only once. The ten largest clones add up to about 2.7% of the sample. Read against the paper, the sample's time point label means: pre-sensitization, week 0. The treatment or condition label of this sample denotes: therapeutic diphenylcyclopropenone sensitization with weekly scalp DPC. The starting material was whole blood, obtained in connection with sensitization to the hapten diphenylcyclopropenone (DPC). These receptor sequences come from a woman aged 30 to 39 with alopecia areata. Some clones in this sample may be carry-over from other donors' samples.

The chain recombines TRBV5-1 with TRBJ2-7; 8 bases are shared with TRBD1. The ends lost 7 bases at V and 3 bases at J; junction bases unmatched: 6. Germline V gene lookup returns CDR1 SGHRS and CDR2 YFSETQ. The CDR3 length is 13 residues. CDR3 residues: CASAGQGLYEQYF. CDR3 bases: TGCGCCAGCGCAGGACAGGGCCTCTACGAGCAGTACTTC. The full variable domain, with the rest looked up from reference TRBV5-1 and TRBJ2-7, is KAGVTQTPRYLIKTRGQQVTLSCSPISGHRSVSWYQQTPGQGLQFLFEYFSETQRNKGNFPGRFSGRQFSNSRSEMNVSTLELGDSALYLCASAGQGLYEQYFGPGTRLTVT.

This clonotype was observed a handful of times. V and J are TRBV18 and TRBJ2-1; D perhaps matches TRBD1 (6 bases). V was cut by 3 bases and J by 6 bases, with 15 bases left in between. The CDR3 has 15 residues. CDR1 and CDR2 (germline): KGHSH, LQKENI. The CDR3 spells CASSPKSGQSNEQFF. In DNA form, the CDR3 reads TGTGCCAGCTCACCTAAGTCAGGACAGAGCAATGAGCAGTTCTTC.

The table lists this clonotype with a count of one. Here the CDR3 reads CASSQVQGSVLYNEQFF. The CDR3 DNA reads as TGTGCCAGCAGCCAAGTCCAAGGGAGCGTCCTCTACAATGAGCAGTTCTTC. The rearrangement links TRBV4-2 to TRBJ2-1; TRBD2 might be the D (5 bases). The V gene lost 1 base and the J gene lost 3 bases, with 16 bases spanning the gap. Germline assignment: CDR1 LGHNA and CDR2 YNFKEQ. The length of the CDR3 is 17 residues.

The chain is built from TRBV20-1 and TRBJ2-7; D gene ambiguous. Trimming took 5 bases from V and 3 from J, leaving 14 bases between them. The CDR3 is 13 amino acids. CDR1 and CDR2 from the germline V gene are DFQATT and SNEGSKA (reference sequence). The CDR3 is CSAPDSRSYEQYF. The DNA of the CDR3 is TGCAGTGCTCCTGATTCCCGTAGCTACGAGCAGTACTTC.

J is TRBJ1-5 and V is TRBV4-3, with 7 nucleotides matching TRBD1. CDR3 length: 15 amino acids. The germline V gene has CDR1 LGHNA and CDR2 YSLEER. Trimming at V came to 0 bases and at J to 5 bases, leaving 4 bases not matched to a gene. The CDR3 DNA sequence: TGCGCCAGCAGCCAAGAGGGCAGGGGGGATCAGCCCCAGCATTTT. Its translation is CASSQEGRGDQPQHF.

In this sample, this clonotype turned up a few times. The V and J genes are TRBV6-2 or TRBV6-3 and TRBJ2-1; a possible D gene is TRBD2 (5 bases). This CDR3 is 13 amino acids long. Germline CDR1 and CDR2: MNHEY and SVGEGT. V dropped 11 bases and J dropped 7 bases, with 18 bases sitting between them. In DNA, the CDR3 is TGTGCCGTCCGGGATCAAAATGGGAATGAGCAGTTCTTC. This codes for CAVRDQNGNEQFF.

The chain combines TRBV24-1 with TRBJ2-1; D is undetermined. V lost 4 bases and J lost 2, with 8 bases in between. The CDR3 is made up of 14 amino acids. Germline V gives CDR1 KGHDR, CDR2 SFDVKD. The CDR3 spells CATSERGAYNEQFF. The CDR3, as DNA: TGTGCCACCAGTGAACGTGGCGCCTACAATGAGCAGTTCTTC.

This clonotype came up a few times. The rearrangement uses TRBV29-1 and TRBJ1-5; 11 nucleotides line up with TRBD1. The junction had 1 base not matched to a gene; V was cut back by 4 bases and J by 5 bases. Germline CDR1 SQVTM, CDR2 ANQGSEA. CDR3 length: 13 amino acids. CDR3 bases: TGCAGCGTTGTGGGACAGGGGGATCAGCCCCAGCATTTT. Protein product: CSVVGQGDQPQHF.

V and J are TRBV29-1 and TRBJ1-3; 7 nucleotides agree with TRBD1. The CDR3 has 15 residues. The ends lost 6 bases at V and 7 bases at J; junction bases unmatched: 15. The germline CDR1 and CDR2 sequences are SQVTM and ANQGSEA. The CDR3 region has the DNA TGCAGCGTCGCAGACAGGGCTTTGCCGCCGAACACCATATATTTT. Translated: CSVADRALPPNTIYF.

This clonotype was seen more than once but under ten times. V and J are TRBV7-2 and TRBJ2-3, with 8 positions matching TRBD1. Losses at the gene ends were 4 bases for V and 3 bases for J; bases not matched to a gene: 15. CDR1 SGHTA and CDR2 FQGNSA come from the germline V gene. The CDR3 runs to 18 residues. The CDR3, as DNA: TGTGCCAGCAGCTCACCGGGACAGGAGAGAAGAAGGACAGATACGCAGTATTTT. This sequence encodes CASSSPGQERRRTDTQYF.

The V gene is TRBV5-5, the J gene TRBJ2-7; TRBD2 aligns across 16 bases. The CDR3 has 16 amino acids. Germline CDR1 is SGHKS and CDR2 is YYEKEE (reference sequence). Trimming cost V 9 bases and J 2 bases; bases outside gene matches: 8. CDR3 DNA: TGTGCCACCCGGAAGGGACTAGCGGGGGGGGCCTACGAGCAGTACTTC. Translated, it gives CATRKGLAGGAYEQYF. The whole variable domain, filled in from reference TRBV5-5 and TRBJ2-7, reads DAGVTQSPTHLIKTRGQQVTLRCSPISGHKSVSWYQQVLGQGPQFIFQYYEKEERGRGNFPDRFSARQFPNYSSELNVNALLLGDSALYLCATRKGLAGGAYEQYFGPGTRLTVT.

This clonotype was counted between two and nine times. V is TRBV11-1 and J is TRBJ2-7; D might be TRBD1 (5 bases). This CDR3 has 14 residues. V was shortened by 3 bases and J by 2 bases, with 11 bases between the two germline ends. CDR1 SGHAT and CDR2 FQDESV come from the germline V gene (reference sequence). The CDR3 DNA follows: TGTGCCAGCAGCTTGTTTGACAGAGCCTACGAGCAGTACTTC. The encoded protein is CASSLFDRAYEQYF.

This clonotype was recorded a few times. This chain uses TRBV11-1 with TRBJ2-2; possible D gene TRBD1, 6 bases. The CDR3 is 18 residues long. CDR1 is SGHAT, CDR2 FQDESV, per germline (reference sequence). V lost 0 bases and J lost 0, with 14 bases in between. The CDR3 DNA is TGTGCCAGCAGCTTAGCTGGAAGAGGGGGTGCGAACACCGGGGAGCTGTTTTTT. Amino acids: CASSLAGRGGANTGELFF.

This clonotype has more than one count but fewer than ten. This sequence joins TRBV6-2 or TRBV6-3 and TRBJ1-6; 8 nucleotides line up with TRBD1. The trim removed 6 bases at V and 6 bases at J, leaving 7 bases unmatched. Germline lookup yields CDR1 MNHEY and CDR2 SVGEGT. This CDR3 comprises 15 residues. The CDR3, as DNA: TGTGCCAGCAGGCCCCGGCAGGGGGCTAATTCACCCCTCCACTTT. Translating gives CASRPRQGANSPLHF.

There are many counts of this clonotype. The chain joins TRBV7-2 to TRBJ2-2, with a tentative D call TRBD1 (6 bases). V was pared by 3 bases and J by 12 bases, with 8 bases between. The CDR3 is made up of 11 amino acids. Germline lookup yields CDR1 SGHTA and CDR2 FQGNSA. The CDR3 loop is CASSFQGQLFF. For the CDR3, the DNA is TGTGCCAGCAGCTTCCAGGGGCAGCTGTTTTTT. Filled out from reference TRBV7-2 and TRBJ2-2, the complete variable domain reads GAGVSQSPSNKVTEKGKDVELRCDPISGHTALYWYRQSLGQGLEFLIYFQGNSAPDKSGLPSDRFSAERTGGSVSTLTIQRTQQEDSAVYLCASSFQGQLFFGEGSRLTVL.

The gene calls are TRBV7-2 and TRBJ1-4; perhaps TRBD1 as D (6 bases). CDR1 SGHTA and CDR2 FQGNSA come from the germline V gene. Trimming left V 6 bases short and J 2 bases short, with 10 bases between. The CDR3 has 14 residues. This CDR3 is CASRPGQTNEKLFF. In DNA, the CDR3 is TGTGCCAGCAGGCCCGGACAGACTAATGAAAAACTGTTTTTT.

This clonotype was seen a handful of times. The V gene is TRBV20-1, the J gene TRBJ1-1; 9 nucleotides align to TRBD1. The V and J ends lost 6 bases and 13 bases, in that order; junction bases with no gene match: 12. The CDR3 has 12 amino acids. The V gene's germline CDR1 is DFQATT and CDR2 SNEGSKA (reference sequence). DNA for the CDR3: TGCAGTGCACAAAACAGGGGGCGATTGGATTTCTTT. It yields the protein CSAQNRGRLDFF.

The chain employs TRBV20-1 and TRBJ2-2, with TRBD1 identical over 8 bases. The CDR3 extends over 16 amino acids. Trimming took 3 bases from V and 6 from J; bases not matched to a gene: 12. The germline CDR1 and CDR2 sequences are DFQATT and SNEGSKA (reference sequence). This CDR3 is CSARGKVTGAAGELFF. The CDR3 DNA follows: TGCAGTGCTAGGGGGAAAGTGACAGGGGCGGCCGGGGAGCTGTTTTTT.

CDR3 sequence reads: CSAREVHYEQYF. In DNA form, the CDR3 reads TGCAGTGCTCGGGAGGTCCACTACGAGCAGTACTTC. The chain joins TRBV20-1 to TRBJ2-7, with 7 bases aligning to TRBD2. V trimming: 5 bases; J trimming: 3 bases; junction bases outside the gene matches: 4. The germline gives CDR1 DFQATT, CDR2 SNEGSKA (reference sequence). CDR3 length equals 12 residues.

The rearrangement uses TRBV6-5 and TRBJ2-5; no definite D call. V dropped 1 base and J dropped 2 bases, with 8 bases sitting between them. Per germline, CDR1 MNHEY and CDR2 SVGAGI. CDR3 length equals 14 residues. The CDR3 nucleotides read TGTGCCAGCAGTTACTTTAACCTACAAGAGACCCAGTACTTC. This translates into CASSYFNLQETQYF.

This clonotype came up a few times. The chain joins TRBV29-1 to TRBJ2-7, with D perhaps TRBD1 (6 bases). CDR1 SQVTM and CDR2 ANQGSEA come from the germline V gene. V lost 7 bases to trimming and J lost 2 bases, with 12 bases between them. This CDR3 is 12 amino acids long. CDR3 sequence (DNA): TGCAGCGCTCAGGGGTCCGCCTACGAGCAGTACTTC. As protein: CSAQGSAYEQYF.

This clonotype was seen only a few times. The chain employs TRBV12-3 or TRBV12-4 and TRBJ1-5, with 7 bases fitting TRBD1. With 6 bases clipped from V and 6 bases from J, the junction kept 11 bases outside the gene matches. The CDR3 extends over 15 amino acids. The chain's CDR3 is CASSHAGGDSQPQHF. The CDR3 DNA reads TGTGCCAGCAGCCATGCAGGGGGGGACAGTCAGCCCCAGCATTTT.

This CDR3 is CASSVGQVQETQYF. CDR3 DNA: TGTGCCAGCAGCGTCGGACAGGTCCAAGAGACCCAGTACTTC. V and J are TRBV7-9 and TRBJ2-5, with TRBD1 matching 7 bases. This CDR3 is 14 amino acids long. CDR1 and CDR2 (germline): SEHNR, FQNEAQ (reference sequence). V trimming: 5 bases; J trimming: 1 base; junction bases outside the gene matches: 4.

The gene calls are TRBV7-2 and TRBJ1-2, with D perhaps matching TRBD1 (5 bases). The length of the CDR3 is 14 residues. Trimming took 7 bases from V and 6 from J, leaving 18 bases between them. The germline CDR1 and CDR2 sequences are SGHTA and FQGNSA. The DNA for the CDR3 is TGTGCCAGCACCCATCGGGGCTCCCGTAATGGCTACACCTTC. It encodes CASTHRGSRNGYTF.

The chain couples TRBV28 to TRBJ2-5; D call uncertain. In germline, CDR1 is MDHEN, CDR2 SYDVKM. Deletions cut 5 bases from V and 1 base from J, with 11 bases between. The CDR3 has 14 residues. CDR3 protein: CASSVTRTQETQYF. CDR3 in DNA: TGTGCCAGCAGTGTGACACGGACCCAAGAGACCCAGTACTTC.

V usage is TRBV28 and J usage is TRBJ2-3; 9 positions agree with TRBD2. Germline V gene data show CDR1 as MDHEN and CDR2 as SYDVKM. The V and J ends lost 5 bases and 7 bases, in that order; junction bases with no gene match: 19. CDR3 length equals 18 residues. The CDR3 DNA sequence: TGTGCCAGCAGTGGGGGGGCCGCGGGAGGGATACACATGAATACGCAGTATTTT. Its protein is CASSGGAAGGIHMNTQYF.

The gene calls are TRBV28 and TRBJ2-1; D is perhaps TRBD2 (6 bases). Trimming took 6 bases from V and 8 from J, leaving 20 bases between them. Germline loops: CDR1 MDHEN, CDR2 SYDVKM. The CDR3 runs 15 residues. CDR3 DNA: TGTGCCAGCAGGTCCCGGGAGACCCTAGGCCATGAGCAGTTCTTC. The encoded protein is CASRSRETLGHEQFF.

The gene calls are TRBV5-1 and TRBJ1-1; TRBD1 aligns across 9 bases. There are 14 residues in the CDR3. Per germline, CDR1 SGHRS and CDR2 YFSETQ. V lost 5 bases and J lost 6; bases outside the gene matches: 8. The CDR3 nucleotides read TGCGCCAGCAGAGGACAGGGGCCGGGAGCTGAAGCTTTCTTT. Amino acid sequence: CASRGQGPGAEAFF.

This clonotype showed up many times. The chain uses TRBV7-3 and TRBJ2-2, with D unresolved. The CDR3 spans 15 residues. The V gene lost 1 base and the J gene lost 1 base, with 7 bases spanning the gap. Germline CDR1 reads SGHTA; CDR2 reads FQGTGA. CDR3 nucleotides: TGTGCCAGCAGCTTAATACCAGGGAACACCGGGGAGCTGTTTTTT. It is translated as CASSLIPGNTGELFF.